A selection of T cell receptor beta chains follows, all from one sample in a study of cytomegalovirus exposure and HLA in healthy donors. The assay was immunoSEQ multiplex PCR, and TCRdb's table has in-frame clones only and misses some. The sample has 100,000 to 130,000 clones; more than 65% are singletons. The sample was PBMCs. These TCRs come from a young man in good health and CMV-seronegative. Each CDR3 is given with its conserved first and last residue. Each record gives: J gene, clone size, V gene, D gene, CDR3 protein, CDR3 DNA. A D gene is named only where the DNA matches it firmly. Clone sizes are given selectively: once, few, many, or a class where the clone is expanded.

TRBJ2-1 once TRBV7-3 TRBD2 CASSLSGGEQFF TGTGCCAGCAGCTTGAGCGGGGGGGAGCAGTTCTTC
TRBJ2-3 - TRBV9 TRBD2 CASSVPVAGVEDTQYF TGTGCCAGCAGCGTCCCGGTAGCGGGAGTGGAGGATACGCAGTATTTT
TRBJ1-5 - TRBV7-8 TRBD1 CASSLVRTGVGQPQHF TGTGCCAGCAGCTTAGTCCGGACAGGGGTCGGTCAGCCCCAGCATTTT
TRBJ2-1 once TRBV7-8 TRBD1 CASSTTGVKDNEQFF TGTGCCAGCAGCACGACAGGGGTTAAAGACAATGAGCAGTTCTTC
TRBJ2-7 - TRBV18 TRBD1 CASSGDRAPEEQYF TGTGCCAGCTCCGGAGACAGGGCCCCTGAGGAGCAGTACTTC
TRBJ2-1 - TRBV4-2 - CASSPDRSSYNEQFF TGTGCCAGCAGCCCTGATAGAAGCTCCTACAATGAGCAGTTCTTC
TRBJ2-3 - TRBV11-2 TRBD1 CASTGQGSTDTQYF TGTGCCAGCACCGGACAGGGGAGCACAGATACGCAGTATTTT
TRBJ1-4 - TRBV27 - CASSEPGEKLFF TGTGCCAGCAGTGAGCCAGGTGAAAAACTGTTTTTT
TRBJ1-2 - TRBV5-1 TRBD1 CASSLGTGNYGYTF TGCGCCAGCAGCTTGGGGACAGGGAACTATGGCTACACCTTC
TRBJ2-7 once TRBV2 TRBD2 CASTEVGLAGKYEQYF TGTGCCAGCACTGAAGTGGGACTAGCGGGAAAATACGAGCAGTACTTC
TRBJ1-3 - TRBV7-9 - CASSLSRQNPNTIYF TGTGCCAGCAGCTTATCTCGACAGAATCCCAACACCATATATTTT
TRBJ2-7 - TRBV7-3 - CASSPGSSEQYF TGTGCCAGCAGCCCAGGGTCGTCGGAGCAGTACTTC